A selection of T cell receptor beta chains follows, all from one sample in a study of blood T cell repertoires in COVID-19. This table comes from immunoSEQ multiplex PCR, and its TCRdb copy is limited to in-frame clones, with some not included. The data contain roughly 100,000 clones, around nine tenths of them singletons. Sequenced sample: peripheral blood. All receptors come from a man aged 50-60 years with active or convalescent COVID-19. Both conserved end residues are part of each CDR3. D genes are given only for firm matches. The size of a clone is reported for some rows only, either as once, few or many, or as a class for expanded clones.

cdr3_aa: CASSLAWGQVGGEQYF; cdr3_nt: TGTGCCAGCAGCTTGGCCTGGGGACAGGTGGGTGGAGAGCAGTACTTC; v_call: TRBV5-4; cdr3_length: 16; j_call: TRBJ2-7; d_call: TRBD1; clone_size: NA
cdr3_aa: CASSSPAGEPQHF; cdr3_nt: TGTGCCAGCAGTTCCCCCGCAGGGGAGCCCCAGCATTTT; v_call: TRBV28; cdr3_length: 13; j_call: TRBJ1-5; d_call: NA; clone_size: NA
cdr3_aa: CASRLSPRGKETQYF; cdr3_nt: TGTGCAAGTCGCCTCTCCCCCAGGGGTAAAGAGACCCAGTACTTC; v_call: TRBV12-2; cdr3_length: 15; j_call: TRBJ2-5; d_call: NA; clone_size: NA
cdr3_aa: CASSPGEGRQETQYF; cdr3_nt: TGTGCCAGCAGCCCCGGGGAGGGGCGGCAAGAGACCCAGTACTTC; v_call: TRBV5-5; cdr3_length: 15; j_call: TRBJ2-5; d_call: TRBD2; clone_size: few
cdr3_aa: CASSSAGMNTEAFF; cdr3_nt: TGTGCCAGCAGTTCGGCAGGGATGAACACTGAAGCTTTCTTT; v_call: TRBV28; cdr3_length: 14; j_call: TRBJ1-1; d_call: NA; clone_size: NA
cdr3_aa: CAWSLATDTQYF; cdr3_nt: TGTGCCTGGAGTCTGGCCACAGATACGCAGTATTTT; v_call: TRBV30; cdr3_length: 12; j_call: TRBJ2-3; d_call: NA; clone_size: NA
cdr3_aa: CASSSRMAVDTQYF; cdr3_nt: TGTGCCAGCAGCTCCCGGATGGCGGTAGATACGCAGTATTTT; v_call: TRBV6-5; cdr3_length: 14; j_call: TRBJ2-3; d_call: NA; clone_size: NA
cdr3_aa: CASSYRTTGELFF; cdr3_nt: TGTGCCAGCAGCTACAGGACCACCGGGGAGCTGTTTTTT; v_call: TRBV7-9; cdr3_length: 13; j_call: TRBJ2-2; d_call: NA; clone_size: NA
cdr3_aa: CASSSGGGETQYF; cdr3_nt: TGCGCCAGCAGTTCGGGGGGCGGGGAGACCCAGTACTTC; v_call: TRBV5-1; cdr3_length: 13; j_call: TRBJ2-5; d_call: NA; clone_size: NA
cdr3_aa: CASSYSLGQQNSNQPQHF; cdr3_nt: TGTGCCAGCAGTTACAGTTTGGGTCAACAAAATAGCAATCAGCCCCAGCATTTT; v_call: TRBV11-3; cdr3_length: 18; j_call: TRBJ1-5; d_call: NA; clone_size: NA
cdr3_aa: CASSSGQGYGYTF; cdr3_nt: TGTGCCAGCAGCTCGGGACAGGGCTATGGCTACACCTTC; v_call: TRBV5-4; cdr3_length: 13; j_call: TRBJ1-2; d_call: TRBD1; clone_size: NA
cdr3_aa: CASSPSDSSNSPLHF; cdr3_nt: TGTGCCAGCAGCCCCTCCGACAGTTCAAATTCACCCCTCCACTTT; v_call: TRBV3-1/TRBV3-2; cdr3_length: 15; j_call: TRBJ1-6; d_call: NA; clone_size: NA
cdr3_aa: CASSLPAGAYFEQFF; cdr3_nt: TGTGCCAGCAGCTTACCAGCGGGGGCATATTTTGAGCAGTTCTTC; v_call: TRBV3-1/TRBV3-2; cdr3_length: 15; j_call: TRBJ2-1; d_call: TRBD2; clone_size: NA
cdr3_aa: CASAAGRETQYF; cdr3_nt: TGTGCCAGCGCGGCAGGGAGGGAGACCCAGTACTTC; v_call: TRBV6-5; cdr3_length: 12; j_call: TRBJ2-5; d_call: NA; clone_size: few
cdr3_aa: CAISPDTSNQPQHF; cdr3_nt: TGTGCCATCAGCCCCGACACCAGCAATCAGCCCCAGCATTTT; v_call: TRBV10-3; cdr3_length: 14; j_call: TRBJ1-5; d_call: NA; clone_size: NA
cdr3_aa: CASSQELVNQPQHF; cdr3_nt: TGTGCCAGCAGTCAGGAACTTGTTAATCAGCCCCAGCATTTT; v_call: TRBV2; cdr3_length: 14; j_call: TRBJ1-5; d_call: NA; clone_size: once
cdr3_aa: CASSYSARGLPYGYTF; cdr3_nt: TGTGCCAGCAGTTACTCAGCCAGGGGGTTACCTTATGGCTACACCTTC; v_call: TRBV6-5; cdr3_length: 16; j_call: TRBJ1-2; d_call: TRBD1; clone_size: NA
cdr3_aa: CASSDLETWNYGYTF; cdr3_nt: TGTGCCAGCAGTGATTTGGAGACTTGGAACTATGGCTACACCTTC; v_call: TRBV25-1; cdr3_length: 15; j_call: TRBJ1-2; d_call: NA; clone_size: NA
cdr3_aa: CASTTAGTLIDGYTF; cdr3_nt: TGTGCCAGCACAACCGCAGGGACTTTAATCGATGGCTACACCTTC; v_call: TRBV6-5; cdr3_length: 15; j_call: TRBJ1-2; d_call: NA; clone_size: NA
cdr3_aa: CASRASTDTQYF; cdr3_nt: TGTGCCAGCCGCGCCAGCACAGATACGCAGTATTTT; v_call: TRBV3-1/TRBV3-2; cdr3_length: 12; j_call: TRBJ2-3; d_call: NA; clone_size: once
cdr3_aa: CASSFGSPGYNEQFF; cdr3_nt: TGCGCCAGCAGTTTCGGGTCCCCGGGTTACAATGAGCAGTTCTTC; v_call: TRBV10-1; cdr3_length: 15; j_call: TRBJ2-1; d_call: NA; clone_size: NA
cdr3_aa: CASSVRGDTQYF; cdr3_nt: TGTGCCAGCTCCGTTAGGGGAGATACGCAGTATTTT; v_call: TRBV18; cdr3_length: 12; j_call: TRBJ2-3; d_call: NA; clone_size: NA
cdr3_aa: CASSLSWVGENTIYF; cdr3_nt: TGTGCCAGCAGTTTATCCTGGGTAGGGGAAAACACCATATATTTT; v_call: TRBV27; cdr3_length: 15; j_call: TRBJ1-3; d_call: NA; clone_size: NA
cdr3_aa: CATSPRQGGAAFF; cdr3_nt: TGTGCCACCAGCCCACGACAGGGCGGGGCGGCTTTCTTT; v_call: TRBV15; cdr3_length: 13; j_call: TRBJ1-1; d_call: TRBD1; clone_size: NA
cdr3_aa: CASSLAENSPLHF; cdr3_nt: TGTGCCAGCAGCTTGGCCGAGAATTCACCCCTCCACTTT; v_call: TRBV5-6; cdr3_length: 13; j_call: TRBJ1-6; d_call: NA; clone_size: NA
cdr3_aa: CASSYGQGSDTQYF; cdr3_nt: TGTGCCAGCAGCTATGGACAGGGGTCAGATACGCAGTATTTT; v_call: TRBV5-4; cdr3_length: 14; j_call: TRBJ2-3; d_call: TRBD1; clone_size: NA
cdr3_aa: CASSLEQGINYGYTF; cdr3_nt: TGTGCCAGCAGCTTAGAACAGGGGATTAACTATGGCTACACCTTC; v_call: TRBV7-2; cdr3_length: 15; j_call: TRBJ1-2; d_call: TRBD1; clone_size: NA
cdr3_aa: CASSLDGISNTEAFF; cdr3_nt: TGTGCCAGCAGCTTAGACGGTATTTCGAACACTGAAGCTTTCTTT; v_call: TRBV11-2; cdr3_length: 15; j_call: TRBJ1-1; d_call: NA; clone_size: NA
cdr3_aa: CAISEPRTSGEGDTQYF; cdr3_nt: TGTGCCATCAGTGAACCCCGGACTAGCGGGGAGGGAGATACGCAGTATTTT; v_call: TRBV10-3; cdr3_length: 17; j_call: TRBJ2-3; d_call: TRBD2; clone_size: few
cdr3_aa: CSVSRAVDTEAFF; cdr3_nt: TGCAGCGTTTCCAGGGCGGTGGACACTGAAGCTTTCTTT; v_call: TRBV29-1; cdr3_length: 13; j_call: TRBJ1-1; d_call: NA; clone_size: NA
cdr3_aa: CASSPRGQGLNEQFF; cdr3_nt: TGCGCCAGCAGTCCCCGGGGACAGGGGTTGAATGAGCAGTTCTTC; v_call: TRBV4-3; cdr3_length: 15; j_call: TRBJ2-1; d_call: TRBD1; clone_size: once
cdr3_aa: CASSQGRDYGYTF; cdr3_nt: TGTGCCAGCAGCCAGGGCAGGGACTATGGCTACACCTTC; v_call: TRBV3-1/TRBV3-2; cdr3_length: 13; j_call: TRBJ1-2; d_call: NA; clone_size: NA
cdr3_aa: CASSPKFEAQNIQYF; cdr3_nt: TGTGCCAGCTCACCAAAATTCGAGGCCCAAAACATTCAGTACTTC; v_call: TRBV18; cdr3_length: 15; j_call: TRBJ2-4; d_call: NA; clone_size: NA
cdr3_aa: CASSYTGVPGELFF; cdr3_nt: TGCGCCAGCAGCTATACAGGGGTCCCCGGGGAGCTGTTTTTT; v_call: TRBV5-1; cdr3_length: 14; j_call: TRBJ2-2; d_call: TRBD1; clone_size: few
cdr3_aa: CASSVWGESSNQPQHF; cdr3_nt: TGTGCCAGCAGTGTTTGGGGGGAAAGTAGCAATCAGCCCCAGCATTTT; v_call: TRBV2; cdr3_length: 16; j_call: TRBJ1-5; d_call: NA; clone_size: NA
cdr3_aa: CASSFSGGGTDTQYF; cdr3_nt: TGTGCCAGCAGTTTCTCGGGGGGGGGTACAGATACGCAGTATTTT; v_call: TRBV28; cdr3_length: 15; j_call: TRBJ2-3; d_call: TRBD2; clone_size: once
cdr3_aa: CASSRQETQETQYF; cdr3_nt: TGTGCCAGCAGTCGACAGGAGACGCAAGAGACCCAGTACTTC; v_call: TRBV3-1/TRBV3-2; cdr3_length: 14; j_call: TRBJ2-5; d_call: NA; clone_size: NA
cdr3_aa: CATSDQLAGNYNEQFF; cdr3_nt: TGTGCCACCAGTGACCAGCTAGCGGGGAACTACAATGAGCAGTTCTTC; v_call: TRBV24-1; cdr3_length: 16; j_call: TRBJ2-1; d_call: TRBD2; clone_size: NA
cdr3_aa: CASSSGDTNSPLHF; cdr3_nt: TGTGCCAGCAGCTCCGGGGACACTAATTCACCCCTCCACTTT; v_call: TRBV7-9; cdr3_length: 14; j_call: TRBJ1-6; d_call: NA; clone_size: NA
cdr3_aa: CASSGGTGEYNEQFF; cdr3_nt: TGTGCCAGCAGCGGGGGGACAGGAGAATACAATGAGCAGTTCTTC; v_call: TRBV7-2; cdr3_length: 15; j_call: TRBJ2-1; d_call: TRBD1; clone_size: NA
cdr3_aa: CASSLGGYGNTIYF; cdr3_nt: TGTGCCAGCAGCTTAGGAGGGTATGGAAACACCATATATTTT; v_call: TRBV7-2; cdr3_length: 14; j_call: TRBJ1-3; d_call: NA; clone_size: NA
cdr3_aa: CASSLGQAFEAFF; cdr3_nt: TGTGCCAGCAGCTTAGGGCAGGCCTTTGAAGCTTTCTTT; v_call: TRBV11-2; cdr3_length: 13; j_call: TRBJ1-1; d_call: NA; clone_size: NA
cdr3_aa: CASSSRTGENSPLHF; cdr3_nt: TGTGCCAGCAGCTCCCGGACAGGGGAGAATTCACCCCTCCACTTT; v_call: TRBV7-2; cdr3_length: 15; j_call: TRBJ1-6; d_call: TRBD1; clone_size: NA
cdr3_aa: CASSLGTSGVNEQFF; cdr3_nt: TGCGCCAGCAGCTTGGGGACTAGCGGGGTTAATGAGCAGTTCTTC; v_call: TRBV5-1; cdr3_length: 15; j_call: TRBJ2-1; d_call: TRBD2; clone_size: NA
cdr3_aa: CASSHTGGDQPQHF; cdr3_nt: TGTGCCAGCAGCCATACAGGGGGGGATCAGCCCCAGCATTTT; v_call: TRBV9; cdr3_length: 14; j_call: TRBJ1-5; d_call: TRBD1; clone_size: NA
cdr3_aa: CASSFRNEKLFF; cdr3_nt: TGTGCCAGCAGTTTCAGGAATGAAAAACTGTTTTTT; v_call: TRBV28; cdr3_length: 12; j_call: TRBJ1-4; d_call: NA; clone_size: NA
cdr3_aa: CAWSPVNSGANVLTF; cdr3_nt: TGTGCCTGGAGTCCAGTCAACTCTGGGGCCAACGTCCTGACTTTC; v_call: TRBV30; cdr3_length: 15; j_call: TRBJ2-6; d_call: NA; clone_size: NA
cdr3_aa: CASSKFRNYGYTF; cdr3_nt: TGTGCCAGTAGCAAATTTCGGAACTATGGCTACACCTTC; v_call: TRBV19; cdr3_length: 13; j_call: TRBJ1-2; d_call: NA; clone_size: NA
cdr3_aa: CAISESRTLYQETQYF; cdr3_nt: TGTGCCATCAGTGAGTCTCGGACTCTGTACCAAGAGACCCAGTACTTC; v_call: TRBV10-3; cdr3_length: 16; j_call: TRBJ2-5; d_call: NA; clone_size: NA
cdr3_aa: CASSSTSEAFF; cdr3_nt: TGTGCCAGCAGCTCCACATCCGAAGCTTTCTTT; v_call: TRBV12-3/TRBV12-4; cdr3_length: 11; j_call: TRBJ1-1; d_call: NA; clone_size: NA
cdr3_aa: CATSRDRGFYGYTF; cdr3_nt: TGTGCCACCAGCAGAGACCGGGGGTTCTATGGCTACACCTTC; v_call: TRBV15; cdr3_length: 14; j_call: TRBJ1-2; d_call: NA; clone_size: NA
cdr3_aa: CASTERAPLGTEAFF; cdr3_nt: TGTGCCAGCACCGAGCGGGCCCCCCTAGGGACTGAAGCTTTCTTT; v_call: TRBV28; cdr3_length: 15; j_call: TRBJ1-1; d_call: NA; clone_size: once
cdr3_aa: CSAGGQAYTEAFF; cdr3_nt: TGCAGTGCTGGTGGACAGGCCTACACTGAAGCTTTCTTT; v_call: TRBV20-1; cdr3_length: 13; j_call: TRBJ1-1; d_call: TRBD1; clone_size: NA